This T cell receptor beta chain emerged from a study of identical twins. Study conclusions and caveats: Insertion counts were lower in abundant cord blood beta clonotypes, a trend that memory repertoires did not show. Shared out-of-frame alpha sequences (those common to twins) showed excess low generation probability.

TCRdb re-called the 5' RACE reads with MiXCR, one entry per CDR3 protein. Here the sample spans a few hundred thousand distinct CDR3 sequences, less than 9% being singletons. Deletions cut 0 bases from V and 3 bases from J, with 15 bases between. Germline V gene sequence: CDR1 SGHDT, CDR2 YYEEEE. There are 16 residues in the CDR3. This clonotype was seen at least ten times. Antigen unknown. This sample was also put to use in a study of yellow fever vaccine responses in identical twins.

The TCR sequence derives from a woman in her late teens or twenties in good health. This sequence joins TRBV5-6 and TRBJ2-5; D is unresolved. Sequencing was carried out using memory (CD45RO+) T cells sorted from blood. The CDR3 reads CASSLAWSAVEETQYF. The CDR3 DNA reads TGTGCCAGCAGCTTGGCGTGGAGCGCGGTGGAAGAGACCCAGTACTTC.